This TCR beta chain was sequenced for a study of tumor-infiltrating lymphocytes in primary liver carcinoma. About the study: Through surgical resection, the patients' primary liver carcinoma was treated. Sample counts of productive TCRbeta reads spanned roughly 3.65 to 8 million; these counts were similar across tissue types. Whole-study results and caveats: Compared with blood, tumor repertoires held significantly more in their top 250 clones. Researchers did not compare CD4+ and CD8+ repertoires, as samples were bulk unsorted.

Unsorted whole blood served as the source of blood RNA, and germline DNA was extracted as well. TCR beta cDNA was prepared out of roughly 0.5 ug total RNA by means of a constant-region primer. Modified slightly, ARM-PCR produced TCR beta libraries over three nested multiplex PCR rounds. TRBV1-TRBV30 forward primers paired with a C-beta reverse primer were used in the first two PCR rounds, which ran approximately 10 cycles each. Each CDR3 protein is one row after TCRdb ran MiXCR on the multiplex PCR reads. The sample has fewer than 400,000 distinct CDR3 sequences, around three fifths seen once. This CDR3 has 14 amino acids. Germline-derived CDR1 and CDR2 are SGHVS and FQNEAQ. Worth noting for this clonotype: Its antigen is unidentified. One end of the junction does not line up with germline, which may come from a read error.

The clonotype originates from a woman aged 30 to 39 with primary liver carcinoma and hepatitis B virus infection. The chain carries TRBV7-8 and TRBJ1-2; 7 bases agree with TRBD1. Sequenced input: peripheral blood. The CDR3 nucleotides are TGTGTCAGCAGCCCTATGCCAGGGGGACCAGGCTACACCTTC. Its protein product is CVSSPMPGGPGYTF.